This T cell receptor (beta chain) stems from a study of T-cell memory formation after mild COVID-19. On the study more broadly: The two donors had largely donor-specific TCR clusters. Findings and limits, study-wide: Some responding clones appeared in pre-infection memory, suggesting cross-reactive memory joined. Most CD4+ clones that shrank were in CM and EM, while CD8+ ones turned up in EMRA.

This CDR3 is 15 amino acids long. Unmatched junction bases numbered 4, after V lost 2 bases and J lost 7 bases. Looked up from germline, CDR1 is SGDLS and CDR2 is YYNGEE. TCRdb called the 5' RACE reads again in MiXCR, with one record for every CDR3 protein. Among 300,000 to 350,000 distinct CDR3 sequences listed, around an eighth were seen once. This clonotype was seen more than once but under ten times. Its antigen is still unknown. The chain links TRBV9 to TRBJ1-6, with 9 positions matching TRBD1. The TCR comes from a man between 18 and 29 years old who had mild COVID-19 (a few samples of this study predate the infection). Cell type and time point are not known. The sequenced sample was PBMCs or a T cell subset sorted from them (not recorded which). The CDR3 here is CASSVRDRENSPLHF. Written as DNA, the CDR3 is TGTGCCAGCAGCGTGAGGGACAGGGAAAATTCACCCCTCCACTTT.